The rows below give T cell receptor beta chains drawn from one sample of a study of CD8 T cells in ankylosing spondylitis. Using its own MiXCR run on the 5' RACE reads, TCRdb lists one record per CDR3 protein. Of fewer than 750,000 distinct CDR3 sequences detected, roughly 19% appear once; the ten largest clones hold over 15%. The sequencing sample was made of blood, either unsorted or a sorted T cell fraction (not recorded which). The source of these receptors is a male donor with ankylosing spondylitis. CDR3s include the opening cysteine and the closing phenylalanine or tryptophan. D genes are given only for firm matches. The listing skips clone size in some rows; elsewhere it reads once, few, many or a size class.

size,V,J,D,CDR3,DNA
few,TRBV6-5,TRBJ2-7,-,CASSSPTTYEQYF,TGTGCCAGCAGTTCCCCCACTACCTACGAGCAGTACTTC
-,TRBV11-2,TRBJ1-5,-,CASSSDRYNQPQHF,TGTGCCAGCAGCTCGGACAGATACAATCAGCCCCAGCATTTT
-,TRBV3-1,TRBJ1-1,-,CASSHGGGTEAFF,TGTGCCAGCAGCCATGGCGGGGGCACTGAAGCTTTCTTT
-,TRBV28,TRBJ2-1,TRBD2,CASSQSGSLNNEQFF,TGTGCCAGCAGTCAGAGCGGGAGTTTGAACAATGAGCAGTTCTTC
-,TRBV12-3/TRBV12-4,TRBJ2-5,-,CASSLDGSQETQYF,TGTGCCAGCAGTTTAGACGGATCCCAAGAGACCCAGTACTTC
-,TRBV5-6,TRBJ2-5,TRBD2,CASSLRGGKMETQYF,TGTGCCAGCAGTTTACGGGGGGGCAAGATGGAGACCCAGTACTTC
many,TRBV28,TRBJ2-7,-,CASSPPDTRSYEQYF,TGTGCCAGCAGTCCCCCCGACACCCGATCCTACGAGCAGTACTTC
few,TRBV20-1,TRBJ1-2,-,CSASPGHSRDYGYTF,TGCAGTGCTTCCCCGGGACACTCAAGGGACTATGGCTACACCTTC
-,TRBV19,TRBJ2-3,TRBD2,CASSIPGPTSGFTDTQYF,TGTGCCAGTAGTATCCCCGGCCCGACTAGCGGATTCACAGATACGCAGTATTTT
-,TRBV20-1,TRBJ2-3,-,CSARIGGSTDTQYF,TGCAGTGCTAGAATAGGGGGGAGCACAGATACGCAGTATTTT
many,TRBV15,TRBJ2-7,-,CATSREQGGYEQYF,TGTGCCACCAGCAGAGAACAGGGTGGTTACGAGCAGTACTTC